The 14 T cell receptor beta chains below were found in one sample sequenced in a study of radiotherapy plus CTLA-4 blockade in lung cancer. Generated by immunoSEQ multiplex PCR, the TCRdb table keeps only in-frame clones and is missing some. The sample holds fewer than 100,000 clones, around 83% seen once. The input for sequencing was peripheral blood, taken from a patient treated with radiotherapy plus ipilimumab. These receptors all come from a human donor with non-small cell lung cancer who had stable disease on radiotherapy plus ipilimumab.

The CDR3 is CASSEYGRDEQYF. The CDR3 DNA sequence: TGTGCCAGCAGTGAATATGGCAGGGACGAGCAGTACTTC. V and J are TRBV25-1 and TRBJ2-7; D is perhaps TRBD1 (5 bases). The CDR3 is 13 amino acids. Germline assignment: CDR1 MGHDK and CDR2 SYGVNS. With 0 bases removed from V and 5 bases from J, the gap between germline ends came to 8 bases.

The chain combines TRBV28 with TRBJ2-6, with D possibly being TRBD1 (6 bases). CDR1 and CDR2 from the germline V gene are MDHEN and SYDVKM. V shed 6 bases and J shed 4 bases, with 13 bases lying between them. The CDR3 has 15 residues. The DNA of the CDR3 is TGTGCCAGCAGGCCCCAGGGGACCGGGGCCAACGTCCTGACTTTC. This sequence encodes CASRPQGTGANVLTF.

V usage is TRBV7-6 and J usage is TRBJ1-2; TRBD1 is a possible D gene (6 bases). The length of the CDR3 is 15 residues. The germline V and J ends were trimmed by 3 bases and 0 bases, with 11 bases remaining between them. Germline V CDR1 and CDR2: SGHVS, FNYEAQ. The CDR3 loop reads CASSLGAGANYGYTF. DNA for the CDR3: TGTGCCAGCAGCTTGGGGGCCGGAGCTAACTATGGCTACACCTTC.

The CDR3 reads CASSLWGGRATETQYF. CDR3 bases: TGTGCCAGCAGCTTATGGGGCGGGAGGGCTACAGAGACCCAGTACTTC. This chain joins TRBV11-2 and TRBJ2-5, with 9 bases fitting TRBD2. V lost 2 bases and J lost 4; bases outside the gene matches: 8. Germline lookup yields CDR1 SGHAT and CDR2 FQNNGV. CDR3 length: 16 residues.

This clone was detected once. In the same sample, other DNA sequences code for this CDR3. The chain has TRBV5-4 and TRBJ2-7; no clear D gene. From germline, CDR1 is SGHNT and CDR2 YYREEE (reference sequence). The V end was cut by 4 bases, the J end by 4 bases, with 6 bases between. There are 11 residues in the CDR3. CDR3 bases: TGTGCCAGCAGCCTAGGGTACGAGCAGTACTTC. Protein sequence: CASSLGYEQYF. Variable domain in full (rest from reference TRBV5-4 and TRBJ2-7): ETGVTQSPTHLIKTRGQQVTLRCSSQSGHNTVSWYQQALGQGPQFIFQYYREEENGRGNFPPRFSGLQFPNYSSELNVNALELDDSALYLCASSLGYEQYFGPGTRLTVT.

The rearrangement joins TRBV28 to TRBJ1-2; D is uncertain. Germline CDR1 MDHEN, CDR2 SYDVKM. The germline V and J ends were trimmed by 2 bases and 7 bases, with 5 bases remaining between them. This CDR3 is 11 amino acids long. The CDR3 DNA reads TGTGCCAGCAGTTTAGGCTTTGGCTACACCTTC. Protein sequence: CASSLGFGYTF.

The chain has TRBV27 and TRBJ2-7, with TRBD2 matching 7 bases. CDR3 length equals 15 residues. Trimming at V came to 6 bases and at J to 0 bases, leaving 8 bases not matched to a gene. From germline, CDR1 is MNHEY and CDR2 SMNVEV (reference sequence). The CDR3 reads CASSISGISSYEQYF. Here the CDR3 DNA reads TGTGCCAGCAGCATCAGCGGGATTAGCTCCTACGAGCAGTACTTC.

The rearrangement joins TRBV6-1 to TRBJ2-3; no clear D gene. CDR1 is MNHNS, CDR2 SASEGT, per germline. Trimming cost V 3 bases and J 4 bases, with 11 bases left between them. The CDR3 contains 14 residues. In DNA, the CDR3 is TGTGCCAGCAGTGAGTGGGCGGCACCAGATACGCAGTATTTT. Translating it yields CASSEWAAPDTQYF.

This clone has a single count. The CDR3 DNA sequence: TGTGCCAGCAGCTCCCACGGATCCAGGGGGAGGACTGAAGCTTTCTTT. It specifies CASSSHGSRGRTEAFF. This chain connects TRBV11-2 to TRBJ1-1; 7 bases agree with TRBD1. V lost 4 bases, J lost 5 bases, and 13 bases stayed unmatched. CDR1 and CDR2 (germline): SGHAT, FQNNGV. This CDR3 contains 16 residues.

The rearrangement links TRBV7-3 to TRBJ2-2; TRBD2 matches 13 bases. The CDR3 is 16 amino acids. The J segment lost 4 bases and the V segment lost 5 bases, leaving 4 bases of the junction unmatched. Germline lookup yields CDR1 SGHTA and CDR2 FQGTGA. CDR3 coding DNA: TGTGCCAGCAGCCCGGGACTAGCGGGGCCCACCGGGGAGCTGTTTTTT. It codes for CASSPGLAGPTGELFF.

The J gene is TRBJ1-6, the V gene TRBV2; possibly TRBD1 for D (6 bases). Germline CDR1 is SNHLY and CDR2 is FYNNEI. The CDR3 spans 15 residues. Deletions cut 7 bases from V and 7 bases from J, with 17 bases between. The DNA of the CDR3 is TGTGCCAGCACCGAGGGGGGACTGCAAAATTCACCCCTCCACTTT. Protein sequence: CASTEGGLQNSPLHF.

The chain employs TRBV5-1 and TRBJ1-2; 7 bases match TRBD1. Germline CDR1 is SGHRS and CDR2 is YFSETQ. This CDR3 has 16 amino acids. V lost 6 bases to trimming and J lost 0 bases; unmatched junction nucleotides: 11. The CDR3 bases are TGCGCCAGCACCCCCCTAGGACAGGTCGCTAACTATGGCTACACCTTC. Amino acid sequence: CASTPLGQVANYGYTF.

The chain carries TRBV14 and TRBJ2-2; tentatively, D is TRBD1 (6 bases). The CDR3 is made up of 14 amino acids. The V end was cut by 4 bases, the J end by 4 bases, with 10 bases between. Germline loops: CDR1 SGHDN, CDR2 FVKESK. CDR3 nucleotides: TGTGCCAGCAGCCCATTACAGGGCACCGGGGAGCTGTTTTTT. Translated, it gives CASSPLQGTGELFF.

The chain joins TRBV9 to TRBJ1-3, with D hard to call. Germline CDR1 and CDR2: SGDLS and YYNGEE. Between the trimmed V and J ends, which lost 3 bases and 4 bases, there was a span of 11 bases. CDR3 length equals 14 residues. The CDR3 sequence is CASSAHVSGNTIYF. The CDR3 region has the DNA TGTGCCAGCAGCGCCCATGTATCCGGAAACACCATATATTTT.